Listed below are T cell receptor beta chains from one sample, sequenced in a study of T-cell reconstitution after alpha-beta-depleted transplantation in children. TCRdb fed the PCR reads into MiXCR, producing one record per CDR3 protein. The profile covers about 200,000 distinct CDR3 sequences, with roughly a sixth appearing a single time and around 45% taken by the ten largest. The sequencing used PBMCs, mostly from graft donor cells, collected 360 days after TCRalphabeta/CD19-depleted stem cell transplant. Every receptor here comes from a male patient aged 2-9 years who had a stem cell transplant for acute lymphoblastic leukemia, so the T cells may come from the graft donor. Each CDR3 is given with its conserved first and last residue. Each record gives: J gene, D gene, clone size, V gene, CDR3 length, CDR3 protein, CDR3 DNA. D genes are given only for firm matches. The size of a clone is reported for some rows only, either as once, few or many, or as a class for expanded clones.

TRBJ2-2 TRBD1 few TRBV6-1 16 CASRPGQGASTGELFF TGTGCCAGCAGACCGGGACAGGGGGCGAGCACCGGGGAGCTGTTTTTT
TRBJ1-1 TRBD1 once TRBV12-3/TRBV12-4 15 CASSARQGLNTEAFF TGTGCCAGCAGTGCCAGACAGGGGCTAAACACTGAAGCTTTCTTT
TRBJ2-3 TRBD2 few TRBV2 16 CASSEPRLADTDTQYF TGTGCCAGCAGTGAGCCACGACTAGCGGATACAGATACGCAGTATTTT
TRBJ2-7 . . TRBV2 12 CASSEGSYEQYF TGTGCCAGCAGTGAAGGGTCCTACGAGCAGTACTTC
TRBJ1-6 . . TRBV25-1 12 CASSSWSSPLHF TGTGCCAGCTCGTCTTGGAGTTCACCCCTCCACTTT
TRBJ2-7 . . TRBV5-1 12 CASSLGTYEQYF TGCGCCAGCAGCCTAGGTACCTACGAGCAGTACTTC
TRBJ2-7 . . TRBV4-2 15 CASSQEGSWGDEQYF TGTGCCAGCAGCCAAGAGGGTTCCTGGGGGGACGAGCAGTACTTC
TRBJ2-1 TRBD2 . TRBV3-1 15 CASSPTSGGDYEQFF TGTGCCAGCAGCCCTACTAGCGGGGGCGACTATGAGCAGTTCTTC
TRBJ2-1 TRBD2 many TRBV5-1 16 CASSSGLAGGSNEQFF TGCGCCAGCAGCTCGGGACTAGCGGGGGGTAGTAATGAGCAGTTCTTC
TRBJ2-2 . many TRBV20-1 12 CSARPNTGELFF TGCAGTGCTAGACCGAACACCGGGGAGCTGTTTTTT
TRBJ2-1 . . TRBV20-1 14 CSARDPRGRDEQFF TGCAGTGCTAGAGACCCCAGGGGTCGGGATGAGCAGTTCTTC
TRBJ1-1 . few TRBV20-1 14 CSAVRPGGDTEAFF TGCAGTGCTGTCCGTCCGGGGGGGGACACTGAAGCTTTCTTT
TRBJ2-2 TRBD1 . TRBV12-3/TRBV12-4 16 CASSSGTGLSTGELFF TGTGCCAGCAGTTCCGGGACAGGGCTTAGCACCGGGGAGCTGTTTTTT
TRBJ1-4 . few TRBV5-1 11 CASSLGGERIF TGCGCCAGCAGCTTGGGGGGCGAGCGAATTTTT
TRBJ1-5 . . TRBV12-2 13 CASRLATTQPQHF TGTGCAAGTCGCTTAGCCACTACCCAGCCCCAGCATTTT
TRBJ2-2 . . TRBV7-9 17 CASSFAGRNPNTGELFF TGTGCCAGCAGCTTTGCAGGGAGGAACCCGAACACCGGGGAGCTGTTTTTT
TRBJ2-2 TRBD1 few TRBV6-6 12 CASSTGGGELFF TGTGCCAGCAGTACAGGGGGAGGGGAGCTGTTTTTT
TRBJ2-7 TRBD2 . TRBV7-2 14 CASEVEGLTYEQYF TGTGCCAGCGAAGTTGAGGGACTAACCTACGAGCAGTACTTC
TRBJ2-1 TRBD1 once TRBV5-6 15 CASSTTGTGVNEQFF TGTGCCAGCAGCACCACCGGGACAGGGGTAAATGAGCAGTTCTTC
TRBJ2-2 . . TRBV6-2/TRBV6-3 16 CASSPAGVPKAGELFF TGTGCCAGCAGTCCGGCAGGGGTGCCGAAGGCCGGGGAGCTGTTTTTT
TRBJ1-6 . few TRBV10-3 15 CAISGPDSYNSPLHF TGTGCCATCAGTGGTCCCGACTCCTATAATTCACCCCTCCACTTT
TRBJ2-5 TRBD2 few TRBV28 19 CASSFRTSGGLSYQETQYF TGTGCCAGCAGTTTCCGGACTAGCGGGGGCCTCTCGTACCAAGAGACCCAGTACTTC
TRBJ2-1 TRBD2 few TRBV12-3/TRBV12-4 17 CASSFPTGTSGRYEQFF TGTGCCAGCAGTTTTCCGACCGGGACTAGCGGGAGGTATGAGCAGTTCTTC
TRBJ2-5 TRBD2 few TRBV19 17 CASSSGLAGGPPGTQYF TGTGCCAGTAGTTCTGGGCTAGCGGGGGGGCCGCCGGGGACCCAGTACTTC
TRBJ2-3 . . TRBV12-3/TRBV12-4 13 CASSSGPPDTQYF TGTGCCAGCAGTTCGGGTCCTCCAGATACGCAGTATTTT
TRBJ2-1 . few TRBV29-1 15 CSASEVGRNYNEQFF TGCAGCGCCTCCGAGGTGGGGAGAAACTACAATGAGCAGTTCTTC
TRBJ2-3 . . TRBV4-2 14 CASSQDWGTDTQYF TGTGCCAGCAGCCAAGATTGGGGCACAGATACGCAGTATTTT
TRBJ1-5 . few TRBV19 13 CASTGLLNQPQHF TGTGCCAGTACGGGACTGCTAAATCAGCCCCAGCATTTT
TRBJ2-1 . few TRBV7-9 12 CASSVIGNEQFF TGTGCCAGCAGCGTGATAGGCAATGAGCAGTTCTTC
TRBJ2-1 . many TRBV30 12 CAWSGGSNEQFF TGTGCCTGGAGCGGGGGTAGCAATGAGCAGTTCTTC
TRBJ2-2 . few TRBV29-1 14 CSVEDPSAFGELFF TGCAGCGTTGAAGACCCCAGCGCCTTCGGGGAGCTGTTTTTT
TRBJ2-1 . . TRBV11-2 14 CASSLELALYEQFF TGTGCCAGCAGCTTGGAACTAGCTCTCTATGAGCAGTTCTTC
TRBJ1-5 . few TRBV4-1 15 CASSQVPLTYQPQHF TGCGCCAGCAGCCAAGTTCCGCTCACTTATCAGCCCCAGCATTTT
TRBJ1-1 . . TRBV12-3/TRBV12-4 14 CASRLGNRFTEAFF TGTGCCAGCAGATTAGGGAATAGGTTCACTGAAGCTTTCTTT
TRBJ2-7 . . TRBV20-1 14 CSARVWGELREQYF TGCAGTGCTAGAGTATGGGGAGAACTACGCGAGCAGTACTTC
TRBJ1-1 . . TRBV7-2 11 CASSRTPEAFF TGTGCCAGCAGCAGGACACCTGAAGCTTTCTTT
TRBJ2-2 . . TRBV20-1 12 CSAPSSGGELFF TGCAGTGCCCCCTCGTCGGGCGGGGAGCTGTTTTTT
TRBJ2-7 TRBD2 . TRBV12-3/TRBV12-4 11 CASTLGRGQYF TGTGCCAGTACGCTGGGGAGGGGACAGTACTTC
TRBJ2-1 TRBD2 few TRBV10-2 21 CASSELPLLAGGPLLYNEQFF TGCGCCAGCAGTGAGCTCCCTCTACTAGCGGGGGGCCCCCTCTTGTACAATGAGCAGTTCTTC
TRBJ2-3 . . TRBV20-1 13 CSARGWDTDTQYF TGCAGTGCTAGAGGCTGGGACACAGATACGCAGTATTTT
TRBJ2-5 . few TRBV10-3 14 CAISDLTEQETQYF TGTGCCATCAGTGATTTGACGGAACAAGAGACCCAGTACTTC
TRBJ2-6 . . TRBV27 15 CASRIGYSGANVLTF TGTGCCAGCAGGATCGGATACTCTGGGGCCAACGTCCTGACTTTC
TRBJ2-7 . few TRBV5-1 14 CASSLEFTGYEQYF TGCGCCAGCAGCTTGGAGTTCACAGGGTACGAGCAGTACTTC
TRBJ2-7 TRBD2 few TRBV7-2 13 CASSLVLAGEQYF TGTGCCAGCAGCTTAGTGCTAGCGGGGGAGCAGTACTTC
TRBJ2-7 TRBD2 few TRBV4-2 16 CASSQSSGGNSYEQYF TGTGCCAGCAGCCAGTCTAGCGGGGGAAACTCCTACGAGCAGTACTTC